These T cell receptor beta chains were read from a single sample in a study of T cell responses to AZD1222 COVID-19 vaccine. Sequencing was performed with immunoSEQ multiplex PCR; in TCRdb, only in-frame clones are kept and a portion is missing. The repertoire includes about 110,000 clones, around nine tenths of them detected once, and about 3.3% sits in the top ten. The material sequenced was peripheral blood, taken on day 0 of MenACWY control vaccination. The receptors derive from an adult in good health. The CDR3 runs from the conserved cysteine through the conserved F or W. The D gene is left open where the match is weak. Clone size is given for some rows only: seen once, a few or many times, or a class if the clone is expanded.

v_call	d_call	clone_size	j_call	cdr3_aa	cdr3_nt
TRBV7-2	.	.	TRBJ2-5	CASSLVGGEDRLYF	TGTGCCAGCAGCTTAGTGGGTGGGGAAGACCGGTTGTACTTC
TRBV11-2	.	.	TRBJ1-5	CASSFNPGDQPQHF	TGTGCCAGCAGCTTTAATCCGGGCGATCAGCCCCAGCATTTT
TRBV5-4	TRBD2	.	TRBJ2-5	CASSRDYEETQYF	TGTGCCAGCAGCCGGGACTACGAAGAGACCCAGTACTTC
TRBV11-2	.	.	TRBJ2-1	CASSPLWGDSYNEQFF	TGTGCCAGCAGTCCCCTCTGGGGCGATTCCTACAATGAGCAGTTCTTC
TRBV7-3	.	.	TRBJ2-7	CASSLGDGIYEQYF	TGTGCCAGCAGCTTAGGCGACGGAATCTACGAGCAGTACTTC
TRBV5-5	TRBD1	.	TRBJ2-7	CASSLPWTGNYEQYF	TGTGCCAGCAGCTTGCCGTGGACAGGGAACTACGAGCAGTACTTC
TRBV18	TRBD1	.	TRBJ2-2	CASSQQGAGDTGELFF	TGTGCCAGCTCCCAACAGGGGGCAGGCGACACCGGGGAGCTGTTTTTT
TRBV4-2	.	few	TRBJ2-2	CASSQRQGLPGELFF	TGTGCCAGCAGCCAAAGGCAGGGTCTACCCGGGGAGCTGTTTTTT
TRBV27	.	.	TRBJ2-7	CASSSQRTVSYEQYF	TGTGCCAGCAGTTCACAAAGGACCGTTTCCTACGAGCAGTACTTC
TRBV3-1/TRBV3-2	.	once	TRBJ2-1	CASSQQHQGNEQFF	TGTGCCAGCAGCCAACAGCACCAAGGCAATGAGCAGTTCTTC
TRBV10-2	.	once	TRBJ1-1	CASSEPGYEAFF	TGCGCCAGCAGTGAACCAGGGTATGAAGCTTTCTTT
TRBV6-5	TRBD1	.	TRBJ2-7	CASSYGQGGYEQYF	TGTGCCAGCAGTTACGGACAGGGAGGCTACGAGCAGTACTTC
TRBV11-3	TRBD2	.	TRBJ2-3	CATQEVREGTDTQYF	TGTGCCACCCAAGAAGTACGGGAGGGCACAGATACGCAGTATTTT
TRBV3-1/TRBV3-2	.	once	TRBJ1-1	CASSQGQEEMNTEAFF	TGTGCCAGCAGCCAAGGTCAGGAGGAAATGAACACTGAAGCTTTCTTT
TRBV6-5	.	.	TRBJ2-7	CASSTSTEQYF	TGTGCCAGCAGTACTTCTACCGAGCAGTACTTC
TRBV5-4	.	.	TRBJ1-2	CASSLVRGTYGYTF	TGTGCCAGCAGCTTAGTTCGGGGAACCTATGGCTACACCTTC
TRBV2	.	.	TRBJ1-1	CASSEGNTEAFF	TGTGCCAGCAGTGAAGGTAACACTGAAGCTTTCTTT
TRBV7-3	.	.	TRBJ2-2	CASSFAGPGELFF	TGTGCCAGCAGCTTTGCAGGACCCGGGGAGCTGTTTTTT
TRBV4-3	TRBD2	once	TRBJ2-1	CASSQESGGAGEQFF	TGCGCCAGCAGCCAAGAGAGCGGGGGGGCCGGTGAGCAGTTCTTC
TRBV27	.	.	TRBJ1-1	CASSFKGGTEAFF	TGTGCCAGCAGTTTTAAAGGGGGCACTGAAGCTTTCTTT
TRBV6-1	.	.	TRBJ1-5	CASSEIGSNQPQHF	TGTGCCAGCAGTGAAATCGGCAGCAATCAGCCCCAGCATTTT
TRBV5-1	TRBD1	.	TRBJ2-7	CASSGTGGLSSYEQYF	TGCGCCAGCAGCGGGACAGGGGGCCTCTCATCCTACGAGCAGTACTTC
TRBV19	.	.	TRBJ1-6	CASSRFAGDNSPLHF	TGTGCCAGTAGTCGGTTCGCAGGTGATAATTCACCCCTCCACTTT
TRBV19	TRBD1	.	TRBJ1-5	CASSPHRGRNGGQPQHF	TGTGCCAGTAGTCCCCACAGGGGGCGTAATGGGGGTCAGCCCCAGCATTTT
TRBV6-5	TRBD1	once	TRBJ2-7	CASSRDSYEQYF	TGTGCCAGCAGCAGGGACAGCTACGAGCAGTACTTC
TRBV19	TRBD1	.	TRBJ1-5	CASRLRPGTGDQPQHF	TGTGCCAGTAGACTCCGACCCGGGACAGGGGATCAGCCCCAGCATTTT
TRBV30	.	.	TRBJ1-1	CAWRLPGQENTEAFF	TGTGCCTGGAGGTTACCCGGCCAGGAGAACACTGAAGCTTTCTTT
TRBV5-6	.	once	TRBJ2-3	CASSWVGATDTQYF	TGTGCCAGCAGCTGGGTCGGGGCCACAGATACGCAGTATTTT
TRBV27	TRBD2	.	TRBJ2-3	CASSFGLAGGPVQSDTQYF	TGTGCCAGCAGTTTCGGACTAGCGGGGGGGCCTGTCCAATCAGATACGCAGTATTTT
TRBV2	.	.	TRBJ2-2	CASSETGFNTGELFF	TGTGCCAGCAGTGAAACAGGATTTAACACCGGGGAGCTGTTTTTT
TRBV19	.	.	TRBJ2-3	CASSISVVGTDTQYF	TGTGCCAGTAGTATATCCGTGGTCGGCACAGATACGCAGTATTTT
TRBV19	.	.	TRBJ1-1	CASSIGGGGTEAFF	TGTGCCAGTAGTATAGGAGGAGGAGGGACTGAAGCTTTCTTT
TRBV12-3/TRBV12-4	.	.	TRBJ2-5	CASSLKGETQYF	TGTGCCAGCAGTTTAAAAGGAGAGACCCAGTACTTC
TRBV6-2/TRBV6-3	.	.	TRBJ2-7	CASSYRDNYEQYF	TGTGCCAGCAGTTACCGGGACAACTACGAGCAGTACTTC
TRBV13	.	.	TRBJ1-2	CASSEGGNYGYTF	TGTGCCAGCTCTGAGGGAGGTAACTATGGCTACACCTTC
TRBV11-2	.	.	TRBJ2-3	CASSLAGADTQYF	TGTGCCAGCAGCTTAGCGGGGGCAGATACGCAGTATTTT
TRBV4-1	.	.	TRBJ2-7	CASSQEGSYEQYF	TGCGCCAGCAGCCAAGAGGGCAGCTACGAGCAGTACTTC
TRBV7-2	TRBD1	.	TRBJ2-2	CASSSPDRGSGELFF	TGTGCCAGCAGCTCGCCGGACAGGGGGTCCGGGGAGCTGTTTTTT